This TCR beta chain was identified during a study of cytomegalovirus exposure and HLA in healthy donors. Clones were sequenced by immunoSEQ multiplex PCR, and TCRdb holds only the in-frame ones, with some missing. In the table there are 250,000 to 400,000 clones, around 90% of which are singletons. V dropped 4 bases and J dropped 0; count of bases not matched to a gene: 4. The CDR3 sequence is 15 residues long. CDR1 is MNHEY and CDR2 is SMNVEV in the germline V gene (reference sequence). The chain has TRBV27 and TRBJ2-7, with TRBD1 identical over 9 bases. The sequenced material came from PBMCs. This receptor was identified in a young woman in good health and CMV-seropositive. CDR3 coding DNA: TGTGCCAGCAGTTCGGGACAGGGAAGCTCCTACGAGCAGTACTTC. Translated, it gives CASSSGQGSSYEQYF.